The 8 T cell receptor beta chains reported below all come from one sample, sequenced in a study of control samples from healthy donors and cancer patients. The repertoire was sequenced with immunoSEQ multiplex PCR; TCRdb's copy has only in-frame clones and lacks some. The sample shows 90,000 to 100,000 clones, approximately 81% of them seen only once. The sequenced sample was blood. Every receptor here comes from a woman aged 30 to 39 in good health.

The chain links TRBV18 to TRBJ2-7, with 12 bases that match TRBD2. The germline CDR1 and CDR2 sequences are KGHSH and LQKENI. After removal of 1 base from V and 2 bases from J, the junction contained 6 bases not matched to a gene. The CDR3 has 17 amino acids. In DNA form, the CDR3 reads TGTGCCAGCTCACCACGGCTAGCGGGGGGGCCCACCTACGAGCAGTACTTC. Translation gives CASSPRLAGGPTYEQYF.

This chain uses TRBV9 with TRBJ2-2, with D possibly being TRBD1 or TRBD2 (7 bases each). Per germline, CDR1 SGDLS and CDR2 YYNGEE. The CDR3 covers 16 residues. Trimming cost V 4 bases and J 4 bases, with 17 bases left between them. CDR3 region: CASSPRQGGGTGELFF. CDR3 in DNA: TGTGCCAGCAGCCCGAGACAGGGCGGGGGCACCGGGGAGCTGTTTTTT. Supplemented by reference TRBV9 and TRBJ2-2, the full variable domain reads DSGVTQTPKHLITATGQRVTLRCSPRSGDLSVYWYQQSLDQGLQFLIQYYNGEERAKGNILERFSAQQFPDLHSELNLSSLELGDSALYFCASSPRQGGGTGELFFGEGSRLTVL.

J is TRBJ2-3 and V is TRBV6-6, with no clear D. Germline CDR1 reads MNHNY; CDR2 reads SVGAGI (reference sequence). V lost 11 bases and J lost 4, with 10 bases in between. The CDR3 contains 11 residues. The CDR3 DNA follows: TGTGCCTCCAAAGAGGCAGATACGCAGTATTTT. The encoded protein is CASKEADTQYF.

The J gene is TRBJ1-2, the V gene TRBV5-1, with D possibly being TRBD1 (5 bases). Germline V lookup: CDR1 SGHRS, CDR2 YFSETQ. This CDR3 has 16 residues. The V end lost 0 bases, the J end lost 0 bases, and 12 bases lay between the germline ends. This CDR3 is CASSLGPGRPNYGYTF. The CDR3, as DNA: TGCGCCAGCAGCTTGGGGCCAGGGAGGCCTAACTATGGCTACACCTTC.

The chain joins TRBV6-2 or TRBV6-3 to TRBJ1-1; TRBD1 agrees at 7 bases. CDR1 MNHEY and CDR2 SVGEGT come from the germline V gene. CDR3 length equals 14 residues. With V trimmed by 4 bases and J by 2 bases, 4 bases remained unmatched. The CDR3 protein is CASSFDRVNTEAFF. The DNA of the CDR3 is TGTGCCAGCAGTTTCGACAGGGTTAACACTGAAGCTTTCTTT.

The table lists this clone with a few counts. CDR3 residues: CASSGRGNQPQHF. The CDR3 coding sequence is TGTGCCAGCAGCGGGCGAGGCAATCAGCCCCAGCATTTT. The gene calls are TRBV6-2 or TRBV6-3 and TRBJ1-5, with no clear D. The germline V gene has CDR1 MNHEY and CDR2 SVGEGT. CDR3 length: 13 amino acids. Trimming left V 6 bases short and J 2 bases short, with 8 bases between.

This clone has more than one count but fewer than ten. The CDR3 protein is CASSFGVDEQFF. The CDR3 coding sequence is TGCGCCAGCAGCTTCGGCGTGGATGAGCAGTTCTTC. The chain carries TRBV5-1 and TRBJ2-1; no firm D call. V shed 2 bases and J shed 8 bases, with 8 bases lying between them. CDR3 length: 12 residues. Germline V CDR1 and CDR2: SGHRS, YFSETQ.

The chain carries TRBV2 and TRBJ2-7, with no clear D. Germline CDR1 and CDR2: SNHLY and FYNNEI. The CDR3 length is 15 residues. The ends were cut back, 4 bases at V and 1 base at J, with 14 bases in the middle. In DNA, the CDR3 is TGTGCCAGCAGTGTCTCTGGGCAAATTTCCTACGAGCAGTACTTC. Protein product: CASSVSGQISYEQYF.